The T cell receptor beta chain under discussion was sequenced for a study of cytomegalovirus exposure and HLA in healthy donors. Study-level results: It was confirmed in vitro that three of the CMV-associated chains were specific for CMV antigens.

CDR1 is LNHDA and CDR2 is SQIVND in the germline V gene (reference sequence). The CDR3 runs to 15 residues. With 8 bases clipped from V and 1 base from J, the junction kept 10 bases outside the gene matches. On this clone: Its antigen remains unidentified.

Vbeta (60) and Jbeta (13) primers were used in the PCR. The repertoire was sequenced with immunoSEQ multiplex PCR; TCRdb's copy has only in-frame clones and lacks some. The data contain roughly 58,000 clones, about 80% of them singletons. The chain combines TRBV19 with TRBJ2-5; 7 nucleotides align to TRBD1. This receptor was identified in a human donor in good health. Sequencing was done on a sample of PBMCs. The CDR3 region has the DNA TGTGCCAGTGGATATCGGACAGGACCCCAAGAGACCCAGTACTTC. It specifies CASGYRTGPQETQYF.